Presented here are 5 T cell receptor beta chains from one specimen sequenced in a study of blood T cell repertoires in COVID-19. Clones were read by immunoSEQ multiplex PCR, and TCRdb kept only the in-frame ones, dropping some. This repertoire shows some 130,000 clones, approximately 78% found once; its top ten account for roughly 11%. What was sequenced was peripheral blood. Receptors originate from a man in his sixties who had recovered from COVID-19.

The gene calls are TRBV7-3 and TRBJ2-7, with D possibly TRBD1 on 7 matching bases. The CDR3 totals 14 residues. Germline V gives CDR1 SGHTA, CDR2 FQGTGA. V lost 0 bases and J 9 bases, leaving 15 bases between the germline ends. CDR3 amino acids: CASSLTPTGEVQYF. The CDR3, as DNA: TGTGCCAGCAGCTTAACTCCCACAGGGGAGGTGCAGTACTTC.

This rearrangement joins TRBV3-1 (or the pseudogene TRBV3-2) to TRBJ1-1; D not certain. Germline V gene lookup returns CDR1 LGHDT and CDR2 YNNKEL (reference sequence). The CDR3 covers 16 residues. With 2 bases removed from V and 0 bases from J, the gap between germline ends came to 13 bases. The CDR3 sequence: CASSQRGILLNTEAFF. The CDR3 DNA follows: TGTGCCAGCAGCCAACGAGGGATTCTCTTGAACACTGAAGCTTTCTTT.

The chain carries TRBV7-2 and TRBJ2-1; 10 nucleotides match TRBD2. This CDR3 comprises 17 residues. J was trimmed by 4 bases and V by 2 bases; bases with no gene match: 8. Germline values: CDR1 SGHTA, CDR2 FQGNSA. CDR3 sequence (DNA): TGTGCCAGCAGCTTACCAACGGGACTAGCGATTTACAATGAGCAGTTCTTC. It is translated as CASSLPTGLAIYNEQFF.

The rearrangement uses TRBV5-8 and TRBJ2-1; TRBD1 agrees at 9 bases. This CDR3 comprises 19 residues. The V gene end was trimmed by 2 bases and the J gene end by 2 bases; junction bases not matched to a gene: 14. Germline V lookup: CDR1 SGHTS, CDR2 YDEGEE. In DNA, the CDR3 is TGTGCCAGCAGCTTTAATGACAGGGGGTCACATCCTACCTACAATGAGCAGTTCTTC. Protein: CASSFNDRGSHPTYNEQFF.

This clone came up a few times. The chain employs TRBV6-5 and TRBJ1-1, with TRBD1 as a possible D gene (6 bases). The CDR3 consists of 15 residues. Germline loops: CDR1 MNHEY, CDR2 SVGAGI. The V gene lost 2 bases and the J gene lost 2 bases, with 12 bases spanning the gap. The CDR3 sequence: CASSYGGGRNTEAFF. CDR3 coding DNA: TGTGCCAGCAGTTACGGGGGGGGGCGAAACACTGAAGCTTTCTTT.